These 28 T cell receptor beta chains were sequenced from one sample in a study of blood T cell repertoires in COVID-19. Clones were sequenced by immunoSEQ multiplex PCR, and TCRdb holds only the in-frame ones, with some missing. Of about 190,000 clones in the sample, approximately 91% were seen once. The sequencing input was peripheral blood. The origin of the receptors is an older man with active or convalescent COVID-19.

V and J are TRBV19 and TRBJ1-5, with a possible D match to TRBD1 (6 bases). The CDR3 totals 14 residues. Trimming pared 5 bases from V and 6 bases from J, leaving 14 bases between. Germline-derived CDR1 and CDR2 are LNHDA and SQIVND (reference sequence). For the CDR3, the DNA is TGTGCCAGTAGTTTGCCGTTAGGGGGTCAGCCCCAGCATTTT. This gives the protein CASSLPLGGQPQHF.

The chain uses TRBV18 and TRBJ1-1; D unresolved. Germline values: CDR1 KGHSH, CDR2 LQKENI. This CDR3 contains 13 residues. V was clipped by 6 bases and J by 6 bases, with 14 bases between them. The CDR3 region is CASSLSVRAEAFF. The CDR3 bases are TGTGCCAGCTCTTTAAGCGTTCGCGCTGAAGCTTTCTTT.

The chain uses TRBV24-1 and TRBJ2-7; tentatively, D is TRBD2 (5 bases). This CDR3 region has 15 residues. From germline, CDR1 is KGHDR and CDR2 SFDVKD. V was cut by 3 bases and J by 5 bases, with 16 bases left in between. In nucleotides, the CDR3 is TGTGCCACCAGTGATGAGGGCTCAGGTCGGAACGAGCAGTACTTC. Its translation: CATSDEGSGRNEQYF.

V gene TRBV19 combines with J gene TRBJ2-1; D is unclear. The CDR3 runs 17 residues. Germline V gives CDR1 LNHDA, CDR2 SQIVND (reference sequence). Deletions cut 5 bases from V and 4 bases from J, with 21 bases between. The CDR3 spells CASSVGPRRSHYNEQFF. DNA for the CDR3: TGTGCCAGTAGTGTAGGACCCAGACGTAGCCATTACAATGAGCAGTTCTTC.

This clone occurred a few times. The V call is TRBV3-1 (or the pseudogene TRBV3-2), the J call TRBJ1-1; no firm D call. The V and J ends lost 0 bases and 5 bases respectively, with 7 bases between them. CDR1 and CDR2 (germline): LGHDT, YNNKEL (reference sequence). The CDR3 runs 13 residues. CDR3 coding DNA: TGTGCCAGCAGCCAAGACCGGGATACTGAAGCTTTCTTT. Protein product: CASSQDRDTEAFF.

The CDR3 is CASSKSSFTGEQYF. The CDR3 nucleotides read TGCGCCAGCAGTAAGTCGTCGTTTACGGGGGAGCAGTACTTC. The chain recombines TRBV5-1 with TRBJ2-7, with D perhaps TRBD2 (5 bases). Trimming pared 5 bases from V and 7 bases from J, leaving 19 bases between. CDR3 length equals 14 residues. The germline gives CDR1 SGHRS, CDR2 YFSETQ. The full variable domain, its missing parts supplied by reference TRBV5-1 and TRBJ2-7, is KAGVTQTPRYLIKTRGQQVTLSCSPISGHRSVSWYQQTPGQGLQFLFEYFSETQRNKGNFPGRFSGRQFSNSRSEMNVSTLELGDSALYLCASSKSSFTGEQYFGPGTRLTVT.

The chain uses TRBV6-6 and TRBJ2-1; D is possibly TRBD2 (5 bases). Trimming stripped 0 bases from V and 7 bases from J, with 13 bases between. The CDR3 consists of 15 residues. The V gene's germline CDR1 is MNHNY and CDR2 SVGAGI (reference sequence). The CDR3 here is CASSYSQQSGNEQFF. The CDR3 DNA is TGTGCCAGCAGTTACTCACAACAGTCGGGAAATGAGCAGTTCTTC.

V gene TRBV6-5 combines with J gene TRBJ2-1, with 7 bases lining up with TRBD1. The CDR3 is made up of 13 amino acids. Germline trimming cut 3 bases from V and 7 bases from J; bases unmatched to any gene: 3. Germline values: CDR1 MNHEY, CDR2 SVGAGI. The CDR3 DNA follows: TGTGCCAGCAGTTATTCCAGGGGGAATGAGCAGTTCTTC. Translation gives CASSYSRGNEQFF.

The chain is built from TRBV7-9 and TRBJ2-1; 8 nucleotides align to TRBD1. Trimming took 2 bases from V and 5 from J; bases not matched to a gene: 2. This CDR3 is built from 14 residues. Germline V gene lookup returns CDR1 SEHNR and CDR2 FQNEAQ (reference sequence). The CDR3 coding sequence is TGTGCCAGCAGCTTAATGACAGGGGACAATGAGCAGTTCTTC. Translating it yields CASSLMTGDNEQFF.

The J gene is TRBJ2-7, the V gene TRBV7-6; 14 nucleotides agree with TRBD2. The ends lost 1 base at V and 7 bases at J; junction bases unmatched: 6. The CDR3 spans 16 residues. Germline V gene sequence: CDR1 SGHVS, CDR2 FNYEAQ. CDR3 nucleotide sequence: TGTGCCAGCAGCTTAGGCGGACTAGCGGGGGGCTCAGAGCAGTACTTC. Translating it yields CASSLGGLAGGSEQYF.

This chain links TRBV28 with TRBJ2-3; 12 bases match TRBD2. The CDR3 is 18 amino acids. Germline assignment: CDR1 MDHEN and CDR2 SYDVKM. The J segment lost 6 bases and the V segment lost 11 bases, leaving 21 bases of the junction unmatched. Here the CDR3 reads CASLGLAGPSSFRDTQYF. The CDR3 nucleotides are TGTGCCTCCTTGGGACTAGCGGGTCCATCCTCATTTCGGGATACGCAGTATTTT. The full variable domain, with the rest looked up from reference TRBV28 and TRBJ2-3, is DVKVTQSSRYLVKRTGEKVFLECVQDMDHENMFWYRQDPGLGLRLIYFSYDVKMKEKGDIPEGYSVSREKKERFSLILESASTNQTSMYLCASLGLAGPSSFRDTQYFGPGTRLTVL.

The CDR3 here is CAISGEWNTEAFF. CDR3 DNA sequence: TGTGCCATCAGCGGGGAGTGGAACACTGAAGCTTTCTTT. The genes are TRBV10-3 and TRBJ1-1; D gene ambiguous. Trimming removed 6 bases from V and 1 base from J, with 9 bases in between. CDR3 length: 13 residues. The germline gives CDR1 ENHRY, CDR2 SYGVKD.

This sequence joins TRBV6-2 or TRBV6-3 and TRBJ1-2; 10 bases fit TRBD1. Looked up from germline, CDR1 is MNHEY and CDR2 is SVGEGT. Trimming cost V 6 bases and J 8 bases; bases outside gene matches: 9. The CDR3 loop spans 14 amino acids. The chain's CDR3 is CASSQTGTGDGYTF. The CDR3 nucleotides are TGTGCCAGCAGCCAGACGGGGACAGGGGACGGCTACACCTTC.

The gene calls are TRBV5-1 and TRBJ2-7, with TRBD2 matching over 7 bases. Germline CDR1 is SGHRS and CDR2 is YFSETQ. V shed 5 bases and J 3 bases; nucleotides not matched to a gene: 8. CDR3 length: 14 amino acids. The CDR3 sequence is CASSPAGTNYEQYF. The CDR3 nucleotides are TGCGCCAGCAGTCCAGCCGGGACTAACTACGAGCAGTACTTC.

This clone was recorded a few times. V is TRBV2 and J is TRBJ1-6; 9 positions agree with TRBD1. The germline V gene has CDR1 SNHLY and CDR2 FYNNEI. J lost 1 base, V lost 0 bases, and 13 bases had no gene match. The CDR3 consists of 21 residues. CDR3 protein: CASSEALPGQGIGSYNSPLHF. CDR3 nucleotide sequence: TGTGCCAGCAGTGAAGCGCTTCCTGGACAGGGGATCGGGTCCTATAATTCACCCCTCCACTTT.

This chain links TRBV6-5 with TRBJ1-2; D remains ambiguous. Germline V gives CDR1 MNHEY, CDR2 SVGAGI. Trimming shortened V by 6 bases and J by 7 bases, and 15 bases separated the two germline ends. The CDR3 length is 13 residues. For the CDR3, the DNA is TGTGCCAGCAGCCTGGGAGGGTATGGTGGCTACACCTTC. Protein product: CASSLGGYGGYTF.

The CDR3 sequence: CASSLRASGQGSYGYTF. CDR3 DNA sequence: TGCGCCAGCAGCTTAAGGGCTTCGGGACAGGGGTCCTATGGCTACACCTTC. This chain joins TRBV4-3 and TRBJ1-2, with TRBD1 matching over 10 bases. CDR3 length: 17 amino acids. J gave up 4 bases and V 5 bases, and 13 bases lay outside the gene matches. Germline CDR1 is LGHNA and CDR2 is YSLEER.

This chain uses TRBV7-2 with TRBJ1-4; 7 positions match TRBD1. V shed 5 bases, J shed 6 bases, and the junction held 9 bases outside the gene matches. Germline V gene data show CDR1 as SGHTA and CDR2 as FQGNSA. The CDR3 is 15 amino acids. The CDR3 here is CASSPRTGAYEKLFF. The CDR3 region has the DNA TGTGCCAGCAGCCCGCGGACAGGTGCCTATGAAAAACTGTTTTTT. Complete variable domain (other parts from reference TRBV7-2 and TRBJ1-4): GAGVSQSPSNKVTEKGKDVELRCDPISGHTALYWYRQSLGQGLEFLIYFQGNSAPDKSGLPSDRFSAERTGGSVSTLTIQRTQQEDSAVYLCASSPRTGAYEKLFFGSGTQLSVL.

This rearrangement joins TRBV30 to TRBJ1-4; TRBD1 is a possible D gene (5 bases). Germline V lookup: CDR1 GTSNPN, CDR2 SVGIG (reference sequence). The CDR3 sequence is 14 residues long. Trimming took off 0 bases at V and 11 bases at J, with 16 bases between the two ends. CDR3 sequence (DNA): TGTGCCTGGAGTGTACCCGGGGGACTCGGGAAACTGTTTTTT. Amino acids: CAWSVPGGLGKLFF.

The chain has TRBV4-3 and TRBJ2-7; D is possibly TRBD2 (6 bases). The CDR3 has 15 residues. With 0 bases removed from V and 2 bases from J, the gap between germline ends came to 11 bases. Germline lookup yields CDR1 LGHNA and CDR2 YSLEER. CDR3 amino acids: CASSQERDFPYEQYF. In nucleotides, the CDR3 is TGCGCCAGCAGCCAAGAGCGGGATTTCCCCTACGAGCAGTACTTC.

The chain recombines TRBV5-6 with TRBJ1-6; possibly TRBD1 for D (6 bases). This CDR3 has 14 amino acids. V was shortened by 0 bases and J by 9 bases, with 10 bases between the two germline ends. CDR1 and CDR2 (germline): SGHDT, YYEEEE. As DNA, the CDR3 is TGTGCCAGCAGCTTGGGTCAGGGGTTTTCACCCCTCCACTTT. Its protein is CASSLGQGFSPLHF.

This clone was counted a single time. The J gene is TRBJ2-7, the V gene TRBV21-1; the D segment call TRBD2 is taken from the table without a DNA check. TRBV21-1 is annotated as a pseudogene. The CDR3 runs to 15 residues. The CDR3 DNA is TGTGCCAGCAGCAAAGGTGCGGGAGTTTTGTTCGAGCAGTACTTC. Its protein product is CASSKGAGVLFEQYF.

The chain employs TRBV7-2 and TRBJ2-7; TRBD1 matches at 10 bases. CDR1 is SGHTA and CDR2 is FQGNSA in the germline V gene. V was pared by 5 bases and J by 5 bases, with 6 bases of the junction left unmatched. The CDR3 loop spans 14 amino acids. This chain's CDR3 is CASSRTGGVDEQYF. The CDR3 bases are TGTGCCAGCAGCCGGACAGGGGGGGTGGACGAGCAGTACTTC.

The CDR3 loop reads CASSQDSGRGYGYTF. The CDR3 DNA follows: TGCGCCAGCAGCCAAGATAGTGGGAGGGGCTATGGCTACACCTTC. The V call is TRBV4-3, the J call TRBJ1-2; a weak D match, TRBD1 (5 bases). The V gene lost 0 bases and the J gene lost 4 bases, with 12 bases spanning the gap. The germline CDR1 and CDR2 sequences are LGHNA and YSLEER. The CDR3 is 15 amino acids.

CDR3 sequence reads: CASSKETSGHNEQFF. DNA of the CDR3: TGTGCCAGCAGCAAAGAGACTAGCGGACACAATGAGCAGTTCTTC. V gene TRBV21-1 combines with J gene TRBJ2-1; the table calls TRBD2, which could not be checked here. TRBV21-1 corresponds to a pseudogene. This CDR3 region has 15 residues.

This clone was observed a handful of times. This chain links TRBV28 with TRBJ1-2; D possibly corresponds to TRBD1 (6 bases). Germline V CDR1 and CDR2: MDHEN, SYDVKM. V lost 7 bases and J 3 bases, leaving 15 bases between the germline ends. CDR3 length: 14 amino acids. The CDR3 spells CASNSDSLDYGYTF. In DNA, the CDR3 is TGTGCCAGCAACTCGGACAGTCTAGACTATGGCTACACCTTC.

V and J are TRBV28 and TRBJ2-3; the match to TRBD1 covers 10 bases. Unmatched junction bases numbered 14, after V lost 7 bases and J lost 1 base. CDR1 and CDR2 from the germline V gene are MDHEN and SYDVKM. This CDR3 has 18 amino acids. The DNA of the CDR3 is TGTGCCAGCAACCGGGACAGGGGTACTAGCAGGGGCACAGATACGCAGTATTTT. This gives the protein CASNRDRGTSRGTDTQYF.

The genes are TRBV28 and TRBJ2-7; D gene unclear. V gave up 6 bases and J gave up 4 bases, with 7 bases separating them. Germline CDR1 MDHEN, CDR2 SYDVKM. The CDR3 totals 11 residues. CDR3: CASRSLYEQYF. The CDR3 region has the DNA TGTGCCAGCAGGTCTCTTTACGAGCAGTACTTC. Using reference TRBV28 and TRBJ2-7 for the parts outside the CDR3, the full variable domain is DVKVTQSSRYLVKRTGEKVFLECVQDMDHENMFWYRQDPGLGLRLIYFSYDVKMKEKGDIPEGYSVSREKKERFSLILESASTNQTSMYLCASRSLYEQYFGPGTRLTVT.